Listed here is a single T cell receptor (beta chain). Per the study methods: Estimated nucleated cell counts came from reference gene primer amplification. Generated by immunoSEQ multiplex PCR, the TCRdb table keeps only in-frame clones and is missing some. The DNA gave D and trimming, while V, J and clone size come from that table. Of about 300,000 clones listed, around 90% are singletons. Germline-derived CDR1 and CDR2 are SGHTS and YDEGEE. CDR3 length: 13 residues. Trimming removed 4 bases from V and 5 bases from J, with 11 bases in between. These data are taken from a study of blood T cell repertoires in COVID-19. For the study at large: The United States, Italy and Spain were the sources of the acute and convalescent COVID-19 samples.

The sequence was obtained from a man younger than 35 with active or convalescent COVID-19. The sample was peripheral blood. The chain recombines TRBV5-8 with TRBJ2-3, with no clear D. CDR3 in amino acids: CASSRITRDTQYF. The CDR3 nucleotides are TGTGCCAGCAGCCGTATAACGAGAGATACGCAGTATTTT.